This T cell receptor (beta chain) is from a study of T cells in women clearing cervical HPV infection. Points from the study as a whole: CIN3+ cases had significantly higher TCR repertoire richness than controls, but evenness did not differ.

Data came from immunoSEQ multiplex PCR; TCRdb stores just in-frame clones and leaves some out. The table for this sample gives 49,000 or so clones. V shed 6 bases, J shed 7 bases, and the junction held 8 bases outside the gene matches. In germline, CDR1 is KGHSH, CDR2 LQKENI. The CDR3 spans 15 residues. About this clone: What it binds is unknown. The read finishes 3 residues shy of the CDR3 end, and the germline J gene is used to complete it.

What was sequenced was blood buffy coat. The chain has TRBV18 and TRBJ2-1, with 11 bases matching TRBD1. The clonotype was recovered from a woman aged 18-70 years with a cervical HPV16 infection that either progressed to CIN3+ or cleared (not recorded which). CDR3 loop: CASSRGQGELNEQFF. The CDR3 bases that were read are TGTGCCAGCTCTCGGGGACAGGGGGAGCTGAATGAG.